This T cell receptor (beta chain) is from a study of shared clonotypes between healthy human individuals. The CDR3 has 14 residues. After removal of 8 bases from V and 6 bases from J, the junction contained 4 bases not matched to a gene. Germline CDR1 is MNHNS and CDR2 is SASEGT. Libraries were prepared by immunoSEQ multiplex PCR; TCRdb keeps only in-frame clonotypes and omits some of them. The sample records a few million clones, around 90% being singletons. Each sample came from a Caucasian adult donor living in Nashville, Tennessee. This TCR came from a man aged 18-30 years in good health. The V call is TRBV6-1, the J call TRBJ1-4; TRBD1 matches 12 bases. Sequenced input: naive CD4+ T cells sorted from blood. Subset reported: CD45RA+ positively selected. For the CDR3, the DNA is TGTGCCAGCCAAGGGACAGGGGGCTATGAAAAACTGTTTTTT. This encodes CASQGTGGYEKLFF.